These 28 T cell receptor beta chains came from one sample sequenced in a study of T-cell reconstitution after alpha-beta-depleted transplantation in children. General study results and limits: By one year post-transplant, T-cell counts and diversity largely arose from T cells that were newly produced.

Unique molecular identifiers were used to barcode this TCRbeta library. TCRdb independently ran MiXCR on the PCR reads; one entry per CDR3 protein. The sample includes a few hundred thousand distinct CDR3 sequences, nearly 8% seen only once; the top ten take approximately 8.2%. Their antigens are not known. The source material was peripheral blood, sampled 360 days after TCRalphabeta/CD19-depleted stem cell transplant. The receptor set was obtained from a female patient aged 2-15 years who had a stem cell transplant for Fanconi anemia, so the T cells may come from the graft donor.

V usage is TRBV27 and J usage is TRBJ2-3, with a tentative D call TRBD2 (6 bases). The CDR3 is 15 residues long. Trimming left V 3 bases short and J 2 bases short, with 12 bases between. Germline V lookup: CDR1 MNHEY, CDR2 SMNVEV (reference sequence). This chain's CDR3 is CASSLRRVVTDTQYF. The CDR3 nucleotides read TGTGCCAGCAGTTTGAGGAGGGTTGTCACAGATACGCAGTATTTT.

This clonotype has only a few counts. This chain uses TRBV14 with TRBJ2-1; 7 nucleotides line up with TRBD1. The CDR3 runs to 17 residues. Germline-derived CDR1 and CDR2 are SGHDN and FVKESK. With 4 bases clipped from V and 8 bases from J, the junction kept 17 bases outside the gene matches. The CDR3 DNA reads TGTGCCAGCAGCCGCAGGACAGGCCGAGTTCTAATTCATGAGCAGTTCTTC. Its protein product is CASSRRTGRVLIHEQFF.

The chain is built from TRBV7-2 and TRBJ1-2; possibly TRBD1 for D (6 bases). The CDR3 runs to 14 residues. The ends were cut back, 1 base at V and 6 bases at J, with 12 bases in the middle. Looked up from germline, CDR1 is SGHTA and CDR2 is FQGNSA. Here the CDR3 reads CASSLVGGLDGYTF. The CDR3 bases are TGTGCCAGCAGCTTAGTAGGGGGGCTTGATGGCTACACCTTC.

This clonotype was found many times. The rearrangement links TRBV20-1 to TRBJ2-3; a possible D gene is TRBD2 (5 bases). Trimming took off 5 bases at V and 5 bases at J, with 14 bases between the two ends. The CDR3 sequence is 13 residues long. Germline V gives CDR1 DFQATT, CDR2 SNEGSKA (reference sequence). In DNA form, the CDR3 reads TGCAGTGCTCGGACTCCTTTGCTAGATACGCAGTATTTT. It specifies CSARTPLLDTQYF.

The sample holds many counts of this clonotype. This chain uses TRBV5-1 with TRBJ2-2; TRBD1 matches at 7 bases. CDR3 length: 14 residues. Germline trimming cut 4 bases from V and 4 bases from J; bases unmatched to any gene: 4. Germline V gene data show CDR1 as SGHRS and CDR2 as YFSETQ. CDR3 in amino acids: CASSRDRATGELFF. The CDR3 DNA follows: TGCGCCAGCAGCAGAGACAGGGCCACCGGGGAGCTGTTTTTT.

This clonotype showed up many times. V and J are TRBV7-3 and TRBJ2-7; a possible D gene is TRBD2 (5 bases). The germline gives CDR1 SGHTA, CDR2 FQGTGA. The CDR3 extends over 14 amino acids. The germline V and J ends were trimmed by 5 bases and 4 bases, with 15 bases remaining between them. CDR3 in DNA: TGTGCCAGCAGCCTCAACGCAGGAGGATACGAGCAGTACTTC. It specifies CASSLNAGGYEQYF.

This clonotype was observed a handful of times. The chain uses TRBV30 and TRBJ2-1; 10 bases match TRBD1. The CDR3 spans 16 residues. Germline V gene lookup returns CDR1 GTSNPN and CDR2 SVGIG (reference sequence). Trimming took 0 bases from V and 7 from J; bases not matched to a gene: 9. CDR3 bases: TGTGCCTGGAGTGTATCTCGGACAGGGGGTCTTAATGAGCAGTTCTTC. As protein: CAWSVSRTGGLNEQFF.

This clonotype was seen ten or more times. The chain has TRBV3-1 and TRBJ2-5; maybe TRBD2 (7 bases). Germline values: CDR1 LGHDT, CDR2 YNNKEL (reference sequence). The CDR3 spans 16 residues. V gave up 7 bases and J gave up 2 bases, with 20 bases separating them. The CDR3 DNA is TGTGCCAGCAACTACCAAAAAGGGAGGGGGCAAGAGACCCAGTACTTC. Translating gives CASNYQKGRGQETQYF.

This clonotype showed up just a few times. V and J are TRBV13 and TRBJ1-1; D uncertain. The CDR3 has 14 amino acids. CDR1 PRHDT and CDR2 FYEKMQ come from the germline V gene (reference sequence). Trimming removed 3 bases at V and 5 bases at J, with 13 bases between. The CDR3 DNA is TGTGCCAGCAGCTTCCCGTTAAAGAGGACTGAAGCTTTCTTT. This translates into CASSFPLKRTEAFF.

CDR3 coding DNA: TGTGCCAGCAGCTTATGGGTTGAAAGCGCATATAGCTACACCTTC. This encodes CASSLWVESAYSYTF. The chain couples TRBV13 to TRBJ1-2; D unresolved. Per the germline V gene, CDR1 is PRHDT and CDR2 is FYEKMQ (reference sequence). Trimming took 2 bases from V and 9 from J, leaving 19 bases between them. This CDR3 spans 15 amino acids.

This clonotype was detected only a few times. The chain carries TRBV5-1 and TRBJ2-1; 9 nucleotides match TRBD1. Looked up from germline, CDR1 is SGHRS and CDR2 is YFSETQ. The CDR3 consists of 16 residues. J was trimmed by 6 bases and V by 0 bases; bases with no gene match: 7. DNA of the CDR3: TGCGCCAGCAGCTTGGGATCGGGACAGGGCCTCAATGAGCAGTTCTTC. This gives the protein CASSLGSGQGLNEQFF. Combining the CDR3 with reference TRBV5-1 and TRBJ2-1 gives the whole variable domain KAGVTQTPRYLIKTRGQQVTLSCSPISGHRSVSWYQQTPGQGLQFLFEYFSETQRNKGNFPGRFSGRQFSNSRSEMNVSTLELGDSALYLCASSLGSGQGLNEQFFGPGTRLTVL.

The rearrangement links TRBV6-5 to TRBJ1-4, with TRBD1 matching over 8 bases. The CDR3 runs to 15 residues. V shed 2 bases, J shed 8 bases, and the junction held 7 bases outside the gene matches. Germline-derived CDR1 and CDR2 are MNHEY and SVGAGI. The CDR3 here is CASSYLTGVQEKLFF. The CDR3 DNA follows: TGTGCCAGCAGTTACCTGACAGGGGTACAGGAAAAACTGTTTTTT.

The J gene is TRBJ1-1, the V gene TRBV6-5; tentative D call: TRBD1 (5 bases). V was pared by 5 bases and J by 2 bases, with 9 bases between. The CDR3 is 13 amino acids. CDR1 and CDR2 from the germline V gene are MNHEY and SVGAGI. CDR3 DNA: TGTGCCAGCAGTCGGGACGTCAACACTGAAGCTTTCTTT. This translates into CASSRDVNTEAFF.

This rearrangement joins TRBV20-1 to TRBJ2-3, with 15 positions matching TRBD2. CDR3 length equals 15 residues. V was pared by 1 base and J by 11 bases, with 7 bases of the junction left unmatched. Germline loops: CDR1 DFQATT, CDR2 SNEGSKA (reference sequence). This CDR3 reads CSARGTSGGEIGQYF. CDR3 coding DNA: TGCAGTGCTAGAGGGACTAGCGGGGGGGAGATAGGGCAGTATTTT.

DNA of the CDR3: TGTGCCAGCAGCGACCCTCTGATGTCGGCAGGGGACTATGGCTACACCTTC. It encodes CASSDPLMSAGDYGYTF. The V gene is TRBV7-9, the J gene TRBJ1-2; possible D gene TRBD1, 6 bases. V was clipped by 5 bases and J by 3 bases, with 22 bases between them. The germline gives CDR1 SEHNR, CDR2 FQNEAQ (reference sequence). CDR3 size: 17 residues.

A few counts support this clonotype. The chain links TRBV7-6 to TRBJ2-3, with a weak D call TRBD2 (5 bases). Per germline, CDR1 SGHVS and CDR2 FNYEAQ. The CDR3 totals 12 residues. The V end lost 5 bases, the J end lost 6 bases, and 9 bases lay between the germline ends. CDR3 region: CASSRRGDTQYF. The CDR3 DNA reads TGTGCCAGCAGCCGTAGAGGGGATACGCAGTATTTT. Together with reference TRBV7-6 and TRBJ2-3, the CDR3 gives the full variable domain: GAGVSQSPRYKVTKRGQDVALRCDPISGHVSLYWYRQALGQGPEFLTYFNYEAQQDKSGLPNDRFSAERPEGSISTLTIQRTEQRDSAMYRCASSRRGDTQYFGPGTRLTVL.

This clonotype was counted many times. The chain's CDR3 is CSVEWTDQETQYF. DNA of the CDR3: TGCAGCGTTGAATGGACAGACCAAGAGACCCAGTACTTC. The chain carries TRBV29-1 and TRBJ2-5; weak D call: TRBD1 (6 bases). This CDR3 region has 13 residues. V was trimmed by 2 bases and J by 0 bases, leaving 7 bases between them. In germline, CDR1 is SQVTM, CDR2 ANQGSEA.

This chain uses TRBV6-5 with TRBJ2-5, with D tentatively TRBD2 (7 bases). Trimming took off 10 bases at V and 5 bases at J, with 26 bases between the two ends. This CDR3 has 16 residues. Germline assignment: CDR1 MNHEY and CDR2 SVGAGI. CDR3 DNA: TGTGCCACGGCGTCTAAGCGGGACACTTCTTGGGAGACCCAGTACTTC. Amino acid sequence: CATASKRDTSWETQYF.

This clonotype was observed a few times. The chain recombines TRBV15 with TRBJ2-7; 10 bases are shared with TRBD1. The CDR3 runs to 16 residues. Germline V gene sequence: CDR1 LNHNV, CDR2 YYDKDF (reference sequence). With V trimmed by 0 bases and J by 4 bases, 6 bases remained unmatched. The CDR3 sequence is CATSRDWGQGSYEQYV. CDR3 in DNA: TGTGCCACCAGCAGAGATTGGGGACAGGGGTCTTACGAGCAGTACGTC.

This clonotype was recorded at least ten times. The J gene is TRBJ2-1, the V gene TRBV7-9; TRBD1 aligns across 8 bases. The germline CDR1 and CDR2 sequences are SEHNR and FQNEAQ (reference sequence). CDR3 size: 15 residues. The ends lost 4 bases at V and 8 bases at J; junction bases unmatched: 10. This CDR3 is CASSSRTGLIDEQFF. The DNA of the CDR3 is TGTGCCAGCAGCTCACGGACAGGGCTCATCGATGAGCAGTTCTTC.

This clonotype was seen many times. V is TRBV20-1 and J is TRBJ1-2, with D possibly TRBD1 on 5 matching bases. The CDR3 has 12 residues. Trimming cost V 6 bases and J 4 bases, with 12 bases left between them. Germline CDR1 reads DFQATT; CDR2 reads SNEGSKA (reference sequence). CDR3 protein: CSASRGGYGYTF. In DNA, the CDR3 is TGCAGTGCATCCCGTGGGGGCTATGGCTACACCTTC.

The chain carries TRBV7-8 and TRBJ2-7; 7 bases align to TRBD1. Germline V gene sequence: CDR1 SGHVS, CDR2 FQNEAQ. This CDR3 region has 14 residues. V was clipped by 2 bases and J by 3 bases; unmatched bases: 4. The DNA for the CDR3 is TGTGCCAGCAGCTTATTACAGGGGCTCTACGAGCAGTACTTC. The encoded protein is CASSLLQGLYEQYF.

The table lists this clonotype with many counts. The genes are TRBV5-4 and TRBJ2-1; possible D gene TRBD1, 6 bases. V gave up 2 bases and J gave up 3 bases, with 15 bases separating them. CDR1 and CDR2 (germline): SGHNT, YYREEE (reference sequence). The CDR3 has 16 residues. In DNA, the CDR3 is TGTGCCAGCAGCTTAAGACAGGTCTCCCTCTACAATGAGCAGTTCTTC. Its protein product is CASSLRQVSLYNEQFF.

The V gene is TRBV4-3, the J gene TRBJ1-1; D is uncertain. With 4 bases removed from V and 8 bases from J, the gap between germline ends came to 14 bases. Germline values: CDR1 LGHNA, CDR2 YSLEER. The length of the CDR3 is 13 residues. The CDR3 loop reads CASSRRAREEAFF. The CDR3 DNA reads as TGCGCCAGCAGCCGACGGGCAAGGGAGGAAGCTTTCTTT.

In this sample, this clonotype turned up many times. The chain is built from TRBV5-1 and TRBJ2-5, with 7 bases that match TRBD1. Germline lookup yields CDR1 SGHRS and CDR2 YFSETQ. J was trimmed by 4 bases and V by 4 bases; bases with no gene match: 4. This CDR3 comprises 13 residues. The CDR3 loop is CASSKGAGETQYF. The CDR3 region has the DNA TGCGCCAGCAGCAAGGGGGCAGGAGAGACCCAGTACTTC.

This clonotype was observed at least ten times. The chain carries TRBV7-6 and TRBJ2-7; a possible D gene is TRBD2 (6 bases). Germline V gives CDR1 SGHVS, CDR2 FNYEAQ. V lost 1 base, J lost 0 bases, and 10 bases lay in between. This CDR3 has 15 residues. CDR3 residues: CASSLGRDVSYEQYF. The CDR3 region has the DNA TGTGCCAGCAGCTTAGGGCGGGACGTCTCCTACGAGCAGTACTTC.

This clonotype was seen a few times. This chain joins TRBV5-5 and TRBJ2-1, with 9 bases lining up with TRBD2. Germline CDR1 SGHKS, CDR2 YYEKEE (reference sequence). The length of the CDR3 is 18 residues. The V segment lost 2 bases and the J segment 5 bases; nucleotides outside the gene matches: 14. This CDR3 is CASSFAGLGVAGDNEQFF. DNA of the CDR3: TGTGCCAGCAGCTTCGCCGGTTTGGGGGTAGCGGGGGACAATGAGCAGTTCTTC.

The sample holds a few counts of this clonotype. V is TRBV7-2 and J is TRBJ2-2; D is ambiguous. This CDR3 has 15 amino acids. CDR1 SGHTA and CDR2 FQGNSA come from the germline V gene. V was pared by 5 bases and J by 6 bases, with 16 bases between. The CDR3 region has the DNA TGTGCCAGCAGCCGCGTGGAAGTGGCCGCCGGGGAGCTGTTTTTT. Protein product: CASSRVEVAAGELFF.